Here is one TCR beta chain with its context. The entry originates in a study of T cell responses to AZD1222 COVID-19 vaccine. J was trimmed by 10 bases and V by 4 bases; bases with no gene match: 7. The germline gives CDR1 SNHLY, CDR2 FYNNEI. CDR3 length equals 14 residues. Using immunoSEQ multiplex PCR, the repertoire was profiled, and TCRdb retains in-frame clones only, with some absent. The sample lists roughly 80,000 clones, 88% occurring once. The chain carries TRBV2 and TRBJ1-4, with 9 bases that match TRBD1. The specimen comprised peripheral blood, sampled on day 0 of MenACWY control vaccination. This sequence was found in an adult in good health. The CDR3 is CASSGDRVTRKLFF. The CDR3 nucleotides are TGTGCCAGCAGTGGGGACAGGGTAACGAGAAAACTGTTTTTT.